The next 26 T cell receptor beta chains were all read from a single sample in a study of cytomegalovirus exposure and HLA in healthy donors. The PCR made use of 60 Vbeta and 13 Jbeta primers. The data were produced by immunoSEQ multiplex PCR, yet TCRdb's version contains in-frame clones alone and is incomplete. The sample shows around 90,000 clones, approximately 81% of them seen only once. Input material: PBMCs. These receptors were obtained from a man aged 40-50 years in good health and CMV-seropositive.

The J gene is TRBJ2-1, the V gene TRBV5-1; a possible D gene is TRBD2 (5 bases). Trimming pared 6 bases from V and 10 bases from J, leaving 23 bases between. The CDR3 totals 15 residues. Germline V gene sequence: CDR1 SGHRS, CDR2 YFSETQ. CDR3 protein: CASNSLPGSSYEQFF. The CDR3 region has the DNA TGCGCCAGCAACTCGCTGCCGGGGAGCTCCTACGAGCAGTTCTTC.

The chain couples TRBV2 to TRBJ2-3, with 8 nucleotides matching TRBD1. CDR1 SNHLY and CDR2 FYNNEI come from the germline V gene. The CDR3 spans 14 residues. V dropped 8 bases and J dropped 0; count of bases not matched to a gene: 4. CDR3 sequence (DNA): TGTGCCAGCGCCGGGGACAGGAGCACAGATACGCAGTATTTT. It translates to CASAGDRSTDTQYF.

The chain couples TRBV6-1 to TRBJ2-3; 9 bases are a match to TRBD2. Germline V gene data show CDR1 as MNHNS and CDR2 as SASEGT. J gave up 4 bases and V 4 bases, and 12 bases lay outside the gene matches. CDR3 size: 17 residues. CDR3 sequence (DNA): TGTGCCAGCAGTGGGCGGGACTGGACTAGCGTGTCAGATACGCAGTATTTT. Protein: CASSGRDWTSVSDTQYF.

The gene calls are TRBV5-1 and TRBJ2-5; 10 nucleotides match TRBD2. The J call may be mistaken, given a closer DNA end match to TRBJ2-7. This CDR3 is built from 17 residues. Per the germline V gene, CDR1 is SGHRS and CDR2 is YFSETQ. The DNA of the CDR3 is TGCGCCAGCCAAGCTTGGTCTAGCGGGGGCATGGGTTACGAGCAGTACTTC. This codes for CASQAWSSGGMGYEQYF.

The CDR3 is CASSGTGGGGTDTQYF. CDR3 DNA sequence: TGTGCCAGCAGCGGTACAGGGGGCGGGGGGACAGATACGCAGTATTTT. The chain employs TRBV5-6 and TRBJ2-3; tentatively, D is TRBD1 (9 bases). The germline V gene encodes CDR1 SGHDT and CDR2 YYEEEE. Trimming took 4 bases from V and 3 from J, leaving 18 bases between them. This CDR3 has 16 residues.

With regard to this clone: The same CDR3 also results from other DNA sequences found in this sample. This rearrangement joins TRBV6-5 to TRBJ1-4, with 8 bases identical to TRBD1. CDR3 length equals 14 residues. CDR1 MNHEY and CDR2 SVGAGI come from the germline V gene. V lost 6 bases to trimming and J lost 10 bases; unmatched junction nucleotides: 10. CDR3 loop: CASRQGGDSRKLFF. The CDR3 DNA reads TGTGCCAGCAGACAGGGGGGGGATTCGCGAAAACTGTTTTTT.

The chain joins TRBV7-9 to TRBJ1-1; TRBD1 is a possible D gene (6 bases). The V and J ends lost 5 bases and 5 bases respectively, with 18 bases between them. The CDR3 spans 15 residues. Germline values: CDR1 SEHNR, CDR2 FQNEAQ (reference sequence). The DNA for the CDR3 is TGTGCCAGCAGCAGCCGGGGGGGCGTAGGAACTGAAGCTTTCTTT. It encodes CASSSRGGVGTEAFF. The variable domain in full, with the rest retrieved from reference TRBV7-9 and TRBJ1-1, is DTGVSQNPRHKITKRGQNVTFRCDPISEHNRLYWYRQTLGQGPEFLTYFQNEAQLEKSRLLSDRFSAERPKGSFSTLEIQRTEQGDSAMYLCASSSRGGVGTEAFFGQGTRLTVV.

The genes are TRBV10-3 and TRBJ2-7, with 9 bases fitting TRBD1. Losses at the gene ends were 8 bases for V and 7 bases for J; bases not matched to a gene: 6. Germline CDR1 is ENHRY and CDR2 is SYGVKD. The CDR3 is 12 amino acids. CDR3 protein: CAIGQGLREQYF. For the CDR3, the DNA is TGTGCCATCGGACAGGGGCTCCGGGAGCAGTACTTC.

The DNA for the CDR3 is TGTGCCAGCTCACTTTTCAACATGCAGACAGGCATCGAGCAGTACTTC. This gives the protein CASSLFNMQTGIEQYF. This chain uses TRBV18 with TRBJ2-7; a weak D match, TRBD1 (6 bases). Germline V CDR1 and CDR2: KGHSH, LQKENI. The V end lost 4 bases, the J end lost 6 bases, and 22 bases lay between the germline ends. CDR3 length: 16 residues.

This CDR3 is CASSPQNTEAFF. The CDR3 DNA sequence: TGTGCCAGCTCACCCCAGAACACTGAAGCTTTCTTT. The chain couples TRBV18 to TRBJ1-1; D call uncertain. Trimming removed 3 bases at V and 1 base at J, with 3 bases between. The CDR3 loop spans 12 amino acids. Germline V CDR1 and CDR2: KGHSH, LQKENI.

The V call is TRBV10-2, the J call TRBJ2-4, with TRBD2 matching over 12 bases. Germline trimming cut 8 bases from V and 12 bases from J; bases unmatched to any gene: 8. The CDR3 has 13 residues. Germline loops: CDR1 WSHSY, CDR2 SAAADI. The CDR3 spells CASGTSGQGYQYF. The CDR3 region has the DNA TGCGCCAGCGGGACTAGCGGGCAGGGGTATCAGTACTTC.

The CDR3 DNA follows: TGTGCCAGCAGCTTAGCTAGCGGGGGAAAAGAGACCCAGTACTTC. Protein sequence: CASSLASGGKETQYF. V and J are TRBV7-9 and TRBJ2-5; 9 bases fit TRBD2. V trimming: 0 bases; J trimming: 3 bases; junction bases outside the gene matches: 2. From germline, CDR1 is SEHNR and CDR2 FQNEAQ (reference sequence). The CDR3 covers 15 residues.

The rearrangement uses TRBV7-3 and TRBJ2-1; D may be TRBD1 (6 bases). The V end lost 5 bases, the J end lost 8 bases, and 13 bases lay between the germline ends. CDR1 SGHTA and CDR2 FQGTGA come from the germline V gene. The CDR3 contains 13 residues. The CDR3 sequence: CASSLGHSHEQFF. The CDR3 DNA reads as TGTGCCAGCAGCCTGGGACATTCGCATGAGCAGTTCTTC.

The chain couples TRBV29-1 to TRBJ1-2, with TRBD1 matching 7 bases. Looked up from germline, CDR1 is SQVTM and CDR2 is ANQGSEA. This CDR3 is 13 amino acids long. Trimming at V came to 3 bases and at J to 3 bases, leaving 4 bases not matched to a gene. CDR3 bases: TGCAGCGTTGACGGACAGGTCGACTATGGCTACACCTTC. This sequence encodes CSVDGQVDYGYTF.

V is TRBV20-1 and J is TRBJ2-3, with D unresolved. V was cut by 3 bases and J by 6 bases, with 7 bases left in between. The V gene's germline CDR1 is DFQATT and CDR2 SNEGSKA (reference sequence). The CDR3 is 11 amino acids. CDR3 sequence reads: CSASPVDTQYF. CDR3 DNA: TGCAGTGCTAGCCCCGTGGATACGCAGTATTTT.

The genes are TRBV27 and TRBJ1-1; no firm D call. Germline V gene data show CDR1 as MNHEY and CDR2 as SMNVEV (reference sequence). The V gene lost 5 bases and the J gene lost 11 bases, with 21 bases spanning the gap. The CDR3 consists of 14 residues. The CDR3 bases are TGTGCCAGCAGTAGCCGGGAACACGTAGGACGGGCTTTCTTT. This sequence encodes CASSSREHVGRAFF.

J is TRBJ1-2 and V is TRBV29-1; D remains unclear. The V end was cut by 7 bases, the J end by 6 bases, with 6 bases between. The length of the CDR3 is 9 residues. The germline gives CDR1 SQVTM, CDR2 ANQGSEA. The CDR3 loop reads CSEGDGYTF. CDR3 DNA sequence: TGCAGCGAGGGAGATGGCTACACCTTC.

This chain connects TRBV6-1 to TRBJ2-1; 12 bases are shared with TRBD2. V was clipped by 4 bases and J by 9 bases; unmatched bases: 16. This CDR3 contains 18 residues. The V gene's germline CDR1 is MNHNS and CDR2 SASEGT. Here the CDR3 DNA reads TGTGCCAGCAGTGGAGGGCTAGCGGGGGGGTATGCGAATAGTGAGCAGTTCTTC. As protein: CASSGGLAGGYANSEQFF.

The chain is built from TRBV5-4 and TRBJ1-2; D not resolved. Germline V gene lookup returns CDR1 SGHNT and CDR2 YYREEE (reference sequence). CDR3 size: 14 residues. V lost 0 bases to trimming and J lost 0 bases, with 6 bases between them. The CDR3: CASSLDMANYGYTF. The CDR3, as DNA: TGTGCCAGCAGCTTGGACATGGCTAACTATGGCTACACCTTC.

V usage is TRBV21-1 and J usage is TRBJ2-5; TRBD2 reflects the table's D call only, with no check against the DNA. TRBV21-1 is a listed pseudogene. The CDR3 length is 11 residues. CDR3 nucleotides: TGTGCCAGCAGATTTTCTGAGACCCAGTACTTC. Protein product: CASRFSETQYF.

The V and J genes are TRBV5-1 and TRBJ2-7; 9 bases agree with TRBD1. The V and J ends lost 8 bases and 6 bases, in that order; junction bases with no gene match: 9. The germline V gene encodes CDR1 SGHRS and CDR2 YFSETQ. This CDR3 is built from 13 residues. The chain's CDR3 is CASSGTGWSEQYF. DNA of the CDR3: TGCGCCAGTTCCGGGACAGGGTGGAGCGAGCAGTACTTC.

The rearrangement joins TRBV6-5 to TRBJ2-1, with 12 bases matching TRBD2. The V gene's germline CDR1 is MNHEY and CDR2 SVGAGI. The CDR3 is 15 amino acids. V lost 4 bases and J lost 8; bases outside the gene matches: 6. The CDR3 spells CASSLTSGGYDEQFF. CDR3 in DNA: TGTGCCAGCAGTTTGACTAGCGGGGGTTATGATGAGCAGTTCTTC.

This rearrangement joins TRBV9 to TRBJ2-1; possibly TRBD2 for D (6 bases). The CDR3 runs to 14 residues. Germline assignment: CDR1 SGDLS and CDR2 YYNGEE. V was pared by 5 bases and J by 4 bases, with 13 bases between. DNA of the CDR3: TGTGCCAGCAGTGCCTATGGAGGGTACAATGAGCAGTTCTTC. As protein: CASSAYGGYNEQFF.

The chain recombines TRBV5-1 with TRBJ2-1; 9 bases match TRBD2. V dropped 2 bases and J dropped 0; count of bases not matched to a gene: 18. Germline CDR1 is SGHRS and CDR2 is YFSETQ. The CDR3 is made up of 21 amino acids. The CDR3 loop is CASSFPFSGGTRASSYNEQFF. As DNA, the CDR3 is TGCGCCAGCAGCTTTCCCTTTAGCGGGGGTACCCGTGCGAGCTCCTACAATGAGCAGTTCTTC.

Turning to this clone: Its ends do not fully match the called genes, so a read error is possible. This sample includes further DNA sequences coding for the same CDR3. This sequence joins TRBV5-1 and TRBJ2-7; 7 positions match TRBD2. CDR1 SGHRS and CDR2 YFSETQ come from the germline V gene. The CDR3 runs to 13 residues. CDR3 in amino acids: CASSSRGTYEQYF. The DNA of the CDR3 is TGCGCCAGTAGCTCGCGGGGGACCTACGAGCAGTACTTC.

This chain connects TRBV28 to TRBJ2-5, with TRBD2 matching 9 bases. The V and J ends lost 7 bases and 0 bases, in that order; junction bases with no gene match: 9. This CDR3 contains 16 residues. Looked up from germline, CDR1 is MDHEN and CDR2 is SYDVKM. The CDR3 is CASKGRTSVNQETQYF. The CDR3 DNA follows: TGTGCCAGCAAGGGACGGACTAGCGTAAACCAAGAGACCCAGTACTTC.